This T cell receptor (beta chain) was sequenced in a study of cytomegalovirus exposure and HLA in healthy donors. Study-wide results and caveats: Roughly uniform depth of sequencing across donors was assumed in presence/absence analyses. TCR beta sequences numbering fewer than 20,000 were associated with HLA alleles at 0.05 false discovery rate in a later analysis. Serostatus for CMV was the only available immune exposure information.

This clone was found a few times. The antigen is unknown. The study ran its PCR with 60 Vbeta and 13 Jbeta primers. Profiled with immunoSEQ multiplex PCR; TCRdb holds only in-frame clones, not every one. This table has about 160,000 clones, 60% to 85% appearing once. Sequencing was done on a sample of PBMCs. The TCR comes from a woman aged 45-65 years in good health and CMV-seropositive.

The CDR3 region is CASSAGQNYGYTF. As DNA, the CDR3 is TGTGCCAGCAGTGCGGGACAGAACTATGGCTACACCTTC. The rearrangement links TRBV6-5 to TRBJ1-2; TRBD1 aligns across 7 bases. After removal of 5 bases from V and 2 bases from J, the junction contained 2 bases not matched to a gene. The CDR3 has 13 residues. CDR1 and CDR2 from the germline V gene are MNHEY and SVGAGI.